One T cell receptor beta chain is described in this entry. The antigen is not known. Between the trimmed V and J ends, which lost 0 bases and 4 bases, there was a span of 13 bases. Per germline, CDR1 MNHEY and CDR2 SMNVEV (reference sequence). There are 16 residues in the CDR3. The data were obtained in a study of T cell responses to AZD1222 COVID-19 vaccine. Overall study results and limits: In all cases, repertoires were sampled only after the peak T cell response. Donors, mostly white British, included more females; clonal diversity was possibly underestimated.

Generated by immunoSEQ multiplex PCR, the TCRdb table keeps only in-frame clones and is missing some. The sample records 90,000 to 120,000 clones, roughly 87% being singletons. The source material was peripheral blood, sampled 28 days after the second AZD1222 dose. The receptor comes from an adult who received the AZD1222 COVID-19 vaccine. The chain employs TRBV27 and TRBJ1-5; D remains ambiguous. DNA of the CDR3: TGTGCCAGCAGTTTATCGGGCAGAAGCTGGAATCAGCCCCAGCATTTT. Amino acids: CASSLSGRSWNQPQHF.